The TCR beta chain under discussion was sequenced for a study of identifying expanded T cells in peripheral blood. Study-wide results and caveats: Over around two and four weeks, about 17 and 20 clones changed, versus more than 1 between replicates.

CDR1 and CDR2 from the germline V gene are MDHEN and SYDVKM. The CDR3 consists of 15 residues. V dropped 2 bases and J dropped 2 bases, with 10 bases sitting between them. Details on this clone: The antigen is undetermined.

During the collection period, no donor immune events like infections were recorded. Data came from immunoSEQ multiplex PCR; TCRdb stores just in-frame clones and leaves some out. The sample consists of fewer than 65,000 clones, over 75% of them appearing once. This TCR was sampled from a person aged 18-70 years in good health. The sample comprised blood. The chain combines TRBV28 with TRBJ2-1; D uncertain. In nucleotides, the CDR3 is TGTGCCAGCAGTTTAGAGGTCCAGCCCTACAATGAGCAGTTCTTC. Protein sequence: CASSLEVQPYNEQFF.